The subject of this entry is one T cell receptor (beta chain). This sample stems from a study of radiotherapy plus CTLA-4 blockade in lung cancer. V lost 4 bases, J lost 8 bases, and 15 bases lay in between. The CDR3 spans 14 residues. In germline, CDR1 is SGDLS, CDR2 YYNGEE. CTLA-4 blockade with ipilimumab, together with focal radiation, was given to patients with chemo-refractory metastatic non-small-cell lung cancer. Clones were sequenced by immunoSEQ multiplex PCR, and TCRdb holds only the in-frame ones, with some missing. The sample contains 95,000 to 150,000 clones, just under 90% of which appear only once.

This TCR derives from a human donor with non-small cell lung cancer that progressed on radiotherapy plus ipilimumab. The chain combines TRBV9 with TRBJ1-4; no definite D call. Material: peripheral blood, obtained from a patient treated with radiotherapy plus ipilimumab. For the CDR3, the DNA is TGTGCCAGCAGCTCTTCAATGAATACGGAAAAACTGTTTTTT. It translates to CASSSSMNTEKLFF.